Listed below are T cell receptor beta chains from one sample, sequenced in a study of technical replicates of blood from a handful of donors. The method was immunoSEQ multiplex PCR; TCRdb's version includes in-frame clones alone and lacks a portion of them. The repertoire holds approximately 70,000 clones, with roughly 92% as singletons. The sample consisted of T cells isolated from PBMCs. The receptors were gathered from a human donor in good health. CDR3s include the opening cysteine and the closing phenylalanine or tryptophan. Each record gives: D gene, V gene, J gene, CDR3 protein, CDR3 DNA. The D gene is left open where the match is weak.

NA	TRBV18	TRBJ1-3	CASSPVDSSGNTIYF	TGTGCCAGCTCACCAGTGGACTCCTCTGGAAACACCATATATTTT
NA	TRBV5-1	TRBJ2-7	CASSLAQDTSSEQYF	TGCGCCAGCAGCTTGGCCCAGGACACCTCTAGCGAGCAGTACTTC
TRBD1	TRBV6-5	TRBJ2-5	CASSYGGTGGETQYF	TGTGCCAGCAGTTACGGGGGGACAGGCGGAGAGACCCAGTACTTC
NA	TRBV21-1	TRBJ2-3	CASSTADLEPSSTDTQYF	TGTGCCAGCAGCACGGCCGACCTTGAGCCTAGTAGCACAGATACGCAGTATTTT
NA	TRBV5-1	TRBJ2-3	CASSSLEGPASTDTQYF	TGCGCCAGCAGCTCTCTGGAGGGGCCAGCTAGCACAGATACGCAGTATTTT
NA	TRBV7-2	TRBJ2-7	CASSLDSRHEQYF	TGTGCCAGCAGCTTAGACAGTCGGCACGAGCAGTACTTC
TRBD2	TRBV7-9	TRBJ2-5	CASSSGLAGEETQYF	TGTGCCAGCAGCTCGGGACTAGCGGGAGAAGAGACCCAGTACTTC
NA	TRBV5-1	TRBJ1-2	CASSPPDRGNYGYTF	TGCGCCAGCAGCCCTCCTGATAGAGGGAACTATGGCTACACCTTC
TRBD1	TRBV28	TRBJ1-3	CASTATGGAWGNTIYF	TGTGCCAGCACCGCGACAGGGGGCGCTTGGGGTAACACCATATATTTT
TRBD2	TRBV14	TRBJ2-1	CASSQAGGPFNEQFF	TGTGCCAGCAGCCAAGCGGGAGGGCCTTTTAATGAGCAGTTCTTC